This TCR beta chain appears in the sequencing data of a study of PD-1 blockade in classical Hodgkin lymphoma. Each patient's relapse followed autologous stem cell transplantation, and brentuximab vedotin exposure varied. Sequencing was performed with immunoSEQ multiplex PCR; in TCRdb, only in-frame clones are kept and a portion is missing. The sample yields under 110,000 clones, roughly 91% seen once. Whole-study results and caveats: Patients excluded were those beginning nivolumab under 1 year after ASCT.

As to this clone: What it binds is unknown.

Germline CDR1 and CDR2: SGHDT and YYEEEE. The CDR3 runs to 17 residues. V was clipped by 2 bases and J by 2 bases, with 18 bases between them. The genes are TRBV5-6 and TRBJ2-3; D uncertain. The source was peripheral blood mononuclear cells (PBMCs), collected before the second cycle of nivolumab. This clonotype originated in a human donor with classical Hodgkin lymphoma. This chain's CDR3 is CASSLYNGRSYTDTQYF. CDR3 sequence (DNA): TGTGCCAGCAGCTTATATAACGGCAGATCTTACACAGATACGCAGTATTTT.